The 2 T cell receptor beta chains reported below all come from one sample, sequenced in a study of regulatory T cells in long-lasting Graves disease (dated by TCRdb to the early 2020s). Library creation used multiplex PCR. TCRdb lists the instrument as Illumina HiSeq 4000. iRepertoire HTBI primers and Arm-PCR amplification of CDR3 regions were used to construct TCR beta libraries. TCRdb trimmed the raw reads at Q25, called clones with MiXCR and kept productive beta chains. Entries are consolidated by CDR3 protein sequence, retaining the most common genes and DNA. This sample gives roughly 500,000 distinct CDR3 sequences in total; approximately 12% of them show up just once. About 10% of the sample belongs to the ten largest clones. Per the publication, the time point label means: newly diagnosed GD, antithyroid drugs for less than 3 months. For both TCR sequencing and RNA sequencing, RNA was extracted from PBMCs in TRIzol.

The same sample was also studied in work on T cells in Graves' hyperthyroidism and ophthalmopathy.

The specimen comprised peripheral blood mononuclear cells (PBMCs), sampled at new diagnosis, from a patient treated with antithyroid drugs. These receptors were obtained from a man younger than 45 with Graves disease. Donor details come from another sample of the same person, matched by shared clones.

This clonotype was seen many times. The chain couples TRBV20-1 to TRBJ2-7, with D perhaps given as TRBD1 or TRBD2 (5 bases each). The V gene lost 5 bases and the J gene lost 7 bases, with 12 bases spanning the gap. CDR3 length equals 11 residues. CDR1 and CDR2 (germline): DFQATT, SNEGSKA (reference sequence). The CDR3 protein is CSAGRDQEQYF. The CDR3 DNA follows: TGCAGTGCTGGCCGGGACCAAGAGCAGTACTTC.

This clonotype was counted ten times or more. The chain couples TRBV4-1 to TRBJ2-7; D call uncertain. CDR1 MGHRA and CDR2 YSYEKL come from the germline V gene. Between the trimmed V and J ends, which lost 0 bases and 6 bases, there was a span of 9 bases. The CDR3 is made up of 13 amino acids. The CDR3 sequence: CASSQEGWREQYF. CDR3 nucleotide sequence: TGCGCCAGCAGCCAAGAAGGGTGGCGCGAGCAGTACTTC.